This T cell receptor (beta chain) is from a study of blood T cell repertoires in COVID-19. Overall study context: The cDNA or gDNA used as material had been derived from T cells, B-cell-depleted T cells, or PBMCs.

V was trimmed by 1 base and J by 5 bases, leaving 11 bases between them. The length of the CDR3 is 14 residues. Looked up from germline, CDR1 is SGHKS and CDR2 is YYEKEE (reference sequence). The table lists this clone with a few counts. In the authors' methods: Quantification of nucleated cells was approximated via reference gene primer amplification. Here immunoSEQ multiplex PCR was the method, and the copy in TCRdb shows in-frame clones only, minus some. From that table come the V and J calls and clone size; the DNA was used to work out D and trimming. The table lists roughly 200,000 clones, 65% to 85% of them singletons.

The rearrangement uses TRBV5-5 and TRBJ2-3, with D perhaps matching TRBD1 (6 bases). The sample taken for sequencing was peripheral blood. This receptor was identified in a man aged 45-65 years with active or convalescent COVID-19. CDR3 loop: CASSLQQGLDTQYF. The CDR3 coding sequence is TGTGCCAGCAGCTTGCAACAGGGTTTAGATACGCAGTATTTT.